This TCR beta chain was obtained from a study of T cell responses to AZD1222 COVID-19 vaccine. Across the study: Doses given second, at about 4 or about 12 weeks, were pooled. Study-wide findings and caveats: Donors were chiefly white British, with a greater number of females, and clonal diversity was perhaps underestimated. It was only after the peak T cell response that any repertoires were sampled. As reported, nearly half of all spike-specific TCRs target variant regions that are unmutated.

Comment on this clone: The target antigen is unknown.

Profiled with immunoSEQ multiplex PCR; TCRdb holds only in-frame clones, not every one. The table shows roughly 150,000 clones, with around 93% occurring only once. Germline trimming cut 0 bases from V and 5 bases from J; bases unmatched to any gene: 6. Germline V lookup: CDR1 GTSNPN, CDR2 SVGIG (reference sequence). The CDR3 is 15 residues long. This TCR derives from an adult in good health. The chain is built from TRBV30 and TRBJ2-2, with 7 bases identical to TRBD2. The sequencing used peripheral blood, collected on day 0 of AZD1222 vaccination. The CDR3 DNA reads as TGTGCCTGGAGTGTATCGCTAGCGGCTACCGGGGAGCTGTTTTTT. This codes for CAWSVSLAATGELFF.